Each of the 25 T cell receptor beta chains below was sequenced from the same sample in a study of neurological immune-mediated disorders. TCRdb reprocessed the 5' RACE reads with MiXCR, giving one entry per CDR3 protein. The data contain 50,000 to 75,000 distinct CDR3 sequences, under 5% of them singletons. The sequenced sample consisted of PBMCs. All receptors come from a man aged 45-65 years with multiple sclerosis.

This clonotype was seen repeatedly, ten times or more. The chain recombines TRBV5-1 with TRBJ1-1; D is possibly TRBD1 (6 bases). The CDR3 extends over 11 amino acids. V lost 0 bases to trimming and J lost 12 bases, with 9 bases between them. Germline values: CDR1 SGHRS, CDR2 YFSETQ. The CDR3 reads CASSLGGQSFF. The CDR3 DNA is TGCGCCAGCAGCTTGGGGGGGCAGTCTTTCTTT.

This clonotype has ten or more counts. The V and J genes are TRBV6-2 or TRBV6-3 and TRBJ2-5; D is undetermined. V lost 5 bases, J lost 4 bases, and 8 bases lay in between. The CDR3 length is 12 residues. Germline CDR1 and CDR2: MNHEY and SVGEGT. CDR3 in amino acids: CASSPLRETQYF. The DNA of the CDR3 is TGTGCCAGCAGTCCCCTCCGAGAGACCCAGTACTTC.

This clonotype has at least ten counts. The chain recombines TRBV7-2 with TRBJ2-2; TRBD2 aligns across 10 bases. With 6 bases clipped from V and 2 bases from J, the junction kept 6 bases outside the gene matches. CDR3 length: 16 residues. The V gene's germline CDR1 is SGHTA and CDR2 FQGNSA. The CDR3: CASSVSGGTNTGELFF. The CDR3 DNA reads as TGTGCCAGCAGTGTTAGCGGGGGGACAAACACCGGGGAGCTGTTTTTT.

This clonotype was recorded many times. This chain joins TRBV5-5 and TRBJ2-7, with TRBD2 matching 11 bases. After removal of 1 base from V and 3 bases from J, the junction contained 6 bases not matched to a gene. CDR3 length: 16 amino acids. Looked up from germline, CDR1 is SGHKS and CDR2 is YYEKEE (reference sequence). CDR3 coding DNA: TGTGCCAGCAGCTTGTACCCTAGCGGGGGGCTCTACGAGCAGTACGTC. As protein: CASSLYPSGGLYEQYV.

Many counts were recorded for this clonotype. The limits of the CDR3 on the DNA are not certain, so only TCRdb's listed CDR3 is given. V and J are TRBV29-1 and TRBJ2-1; the table assigns TRBD1, which was not confirmed against the DNA. Germline V gene sequence: CDR1 SQVTM, CDR2 ANQGSEA. The CDR3 length is 13 residues, termini included. The CDR3 reads CSVDFRGHNEQFF.

This clonotype occurred many times. V gene TRBV3-1 combines with J gene TRBJ1-1; D remains unclear. Germline CDR1 reads LGHDT; CDR2 reads YNNKEL (reference sequence). The CDR3 covers 16 residues. V was trimmed by 2 bases and J by 0 bases, leaving 13 bases between them. The CDR3 sequence is CASSQRRRGVNTEAFF. The CDR3 DNA follows: TGTGCCAGCAGCCAACGCCGGCGAGGAGTGAACACTGAAGCTTTCTTT.

This clonotype showed up many times. Its ends do not fully match the called genes, so a read error is possible. The V and J genes are TRBV10-3 and TRBJ2-7; 7 bases are shared with TRBD1. CDR3 length equals 12 residues. Germline V gives CDR1 ENHRY, CDR2 SYGVKD. CDR3 region: CSAGTATYEQYF. Here the CDR3 DNA reads TGCTCTGCCGGGACAGCAACCTACGAGCAGTACTTC.

CDR3 bases: TGTGCCAGCAGCTTAGAACCGACAGGTCGTGAAAAACTGTTTTTT. Protein product: CASSLEPTGREKLFF. The V and J genes are TRBV7-6 and TRBJ1-4; D is perhaps TRBD1 (6 bases). The CDR3 is made up of 15 amino acids. Germline V lookup: CDR1 SGHVS, CDR2 FNYEAQ. V was shortened by 1 base and J by 7 bases, with 13 bases between the two germline ends.

This clonotype was seen many times. The rearrangement uses TRBV18 and TRBJ2-5; D is unclear. The CDR3 has 13 residues. Germline CDR1 KGHSH, CDR2 LQKENI. With 0 bases removed from V and 3 bases from J, the gap between germline ends came to 5 bases. CDR3 residues: CASSPPVEETQYF. CDR3 in DNA: TGTGCCAGCTCACCACCCGTCGAAGAGACCCAGTACTTC. Using reference TRBV18 and TRBJ2-5 for the parts outside the CDR3, the full variable domain is NAGVMQNPRHLVRRRGQEARLRCSPMKGHSHVYWYRQLPEEGLKFMVYLQKENIIDESGMPKERFSAEFPKEGPSILRIQQVVRGDSAAYFCASSPPVEETQYFGPGTRLLVL.

This clonotype was seen repeatedly, ten times or more. The chain links TRBV20-1 to TRBJ2-5, with TRBD2 matching over 8 bases. The CDR3 loop spans 14 amino acids. Trimming took 2 bases from V and 5 from J; bases not matched to a gene: 7. The germline CDR1 and CDR2 sequences are DFQATT and SNEGSKA (reference sequence). The CDR3 protein is CSARTGLGLETQYF. CDR3 nucleotides: TGCAGTGCTAGAACGGGACTAGGGTTGGAGACCCAGTACTTC.

In its sample, this clonotype was seen many times. V usage is TRBV6-5 and J usage is TRBJ2-2; 8 bases fit TRBD1. This CDR3 comprises 14 residues. The V gene's germline CDR1 is MNHEY and CDR2 SVGAGI. The junction had 4 bases not matched to a gene; V was cut back by 6 bases and J by 4 bases. The CDR3 loop reads CASRGQGSTGELFF. DNA of the CDR3: TGTGCCAGCAGAGGACAGGGAAGCACCGGGGAGCTGTTTTTT.

This clonotype was observed at least ten times. At one end the junction does not follow the germline gene, possibly because of a read error. The chain carries TRBV7-2 and TRBJ1-5; D ambiguous. Germline CDR1 SGHTA, CDR2 FQGNSA. CDR3 length: 12 residues. The CDR3 nucleotides are TGTGCCAGCAGCAATACAATCTGGCCCCAGAATTTT. Encoded protein: CASSNTIWPQNF.

This clonotype was seen repeatedly, ten times or more. V usage is TRBV24-1 and J usage is TRBJ2-2; 7 bases are shared with TRBD1. After removal of 4 bases from V and 1 base from J, the junction contained 2 bases not matched to a gene. The CDR3 totals 15 residues. Germline CDR1 KGHDR, CDR2 SFDVKD. CDR3 sequence (DNA): TGTGCCACCAGTGAGGGACAGAAGAACACCGGGGAGCTGTTTTTT. It specifies CATSEGQKNTGELFF.

This clonotype appeared many times. The germline gene is not matched at one end of the junction; a read error may be the cause. This rearrangement joins TRBV3-1 to TRBJ1-6; a weak D match, TRBD1 (5 bases). Germline CDR1 LGHDT, CDR2 YNNKEL (reference sequence). This CDR3 comprises 16 residues. The CDR3 region has the DNA TGTGCCAGCAGCCAAGGGGGCAGCTCCTATAATTCACCCCTCAACTTT. Encoded protein: CASSQGGSSYNSPLNF.

This clonotype was counted many times. V is TRBV5-1 and J is TRBJ2-7, with 14 positions matching TRBD2. Germline V gene lookup returns CDR1 SGHRS and CDR2 YFSETQ. The CDR3 sequence is 16 residues long. After removal of 4 bases from V and 2 bases from J, the junction contained 5 bases not matched to a gene. The CDR3 is CASSLWTSGGPYEQYF. The CDR3 DNA reads as TGCGCCAGCAGCCTATGGACTAGCGGGGGGCCCTACGAGCAGTACTTC.

This clonotype was observed many times. The gene calls are TRBV5-1 and TRBJ2-2; 9 bases are shared with TRBD1. Germline V gives CDR1 SGHRS, CDR2 YFSETQ. The CDR3 is 15 amino acids. The V segment lost 7 bases and the J segment 4 bases; nucleotides outside the gene matches: 8. The CDR3 sequence is CASFQGQGTTGELFF. The CDR3 DNA follows: TGCGCCAGCTTCCAGGGACAGGGTACCACCGGGGAGCTGTTTTTT.

There are a few counts of this clonotype. The V gene is TRBV19, the J gene TRBJ1-1, with 7 bases identical to TRBD1. CDR1 and CDR2 from the germline V gene are LNHDA and SQIVND (reference sequence). The CDR3 is 15 residues long. With V trimmed by 9 bases and J by 2 bases, 12 bases remained unmatched. The CDR3, as DNA: TGTGCCAGCTTCCCTAAAGGGGGCGGTAACACTGAAGCTTTCTTT. Translating gives CASFPKGGGNTEAFF.

This clonotype was seen ten or more times. V usage is TRBV12-3 or TRBV12-4 and J usage is TRBJ2-2; 7 bases are shared with TRBD1. Trimming at V came to 6 bases and at J to 5 bases, leaving 9 bases not matched to a gene. The CDR3 runs 15 residues. The CDR3 DNA follows: TGTGCCAGCAGAAGACATACAGGGGAAACCGGGGAGCTGTTTTTT. It codes for CASRRHTGETGELFF.

This clonotype showed up many times. One junction end disagrees with the germline gene, perhaps due to a read error. This chain connects TRBV7-3 to TRBJ1-1; the D is unclear. The CDR3 is 15 residues long. Looked up from germline, CDR1 is SGHTA and CDR2 is FQGTGA. The CDR3 DNA reads as TGTGCCAGCAGCCTCAGCCCGGTAAGGAACGCTGAAGCTTTCTTT. Residues: CASSLSPVRNAEAFF.

This clonotype came up once. The V gene is TRBV13, the J gene TRBJ2-7; D gene ambiguous. The germline V and J ends were trimmed by 3 bases and 4 bases, with 13 bases remaining between them. Germline CDR1 PRHDT, CDR2 FYEKMQ (reference sequence). There are 14 residues in the CDR3. CDR3 loop: CASSFGGRFYEQYF. In DNA form, the CDR3 reads TGTGCCAGCAGCTTCGGCGGAAGATTTTACGAGCAGTACTTC.

The sample holds many counts of this clonotype. V and J are TRBV15 and TRBJ2-5, with 12 bases matching TRBD2. V gave up 0 bases and J gave up 6 bases; unmatched junction bases: 2. CDR1 and CDR2 (germline): LNHNV, YYDKDF (reference sequence). This CDR3 has 15 amino acids. CDR3 in DNA: TGTGCCACCAGCAGAGAAACTAGCGGGGGGCAGACCCAGTACTTC. It translates to CATSRETSGGQTQYF.

This clonotype was seen at least ten times. The junction does not match germline at one end; this may be a read error. The chain carries TRBV20-1 and TRBJ1-5, with TRBD1 matching over 9 bases. This CDR3 comprises 14 residues. Germline V gives CDR1 DFQATT, CDR2 SNEGSKA (reference sequence). The CDR3 DNA follows: TGCAGTGCTAGCCGGGACAGGGTTAATCAGCCCCAGAATTTT. Protein: CSASRDRVNQPQNF.

The table lists this clonotype with many counts. This chain connects TRBV5-1 to TRBJ2-6; weak D call: TRBD2 (5 bases). V was cut by 2 bases and J by 0 bases, with 6 bases left in between. Germline V gene data show CDR1 as SGHRS and CDR2 as YFSETQ. The CDR3 contains 15 residues. CDR3 nucleotide sequence: TGCGCCAGCAGCTTAGGGAGCTCTGGGGCCAACGTCCTGACTTTC. This encodes CASSLGSSGANVLTF.

This clonotype was found many times. This chain links TRBV7-8 with TRBJ2-4; D may correspond to TRBD1 or TRBD2 (5 bases each). The CDR3 loop spans 16 amino acids. The V gene's germline CDR1 is SGHVS and CDR2 FQNEAQ. Trimming took off 3 bases at V and 3 bases at J, with 15 bases between the two ends. CDR3 amino acids: CASSFRGAEFKNIQYF. CDR3 in DNA: TGTGCCAGCAGCTTTCGGGGCGCGGAGTTCAAAAACATTCAGTACTTC.

This clonotype was recorded at least ten times. In DNA form, the CDR3 reads TGTGCCAGCAGCCAGTCGGACAGGCAGAGTGGCTACACCTTC. Its protein is CASSQSDRQSGYTF. The rearrangement uses TRBV4-2 and TRBJ1-2, with 7 nucleotides matching TRBD1. The germline V gene encodes CDR1 LGHNA and CDR2 YNFKEQ. V trimming: 3 bases; J trimming: 7 bases; junction bases outside the gene matches: 8. There are 14 residues in the CDR3.